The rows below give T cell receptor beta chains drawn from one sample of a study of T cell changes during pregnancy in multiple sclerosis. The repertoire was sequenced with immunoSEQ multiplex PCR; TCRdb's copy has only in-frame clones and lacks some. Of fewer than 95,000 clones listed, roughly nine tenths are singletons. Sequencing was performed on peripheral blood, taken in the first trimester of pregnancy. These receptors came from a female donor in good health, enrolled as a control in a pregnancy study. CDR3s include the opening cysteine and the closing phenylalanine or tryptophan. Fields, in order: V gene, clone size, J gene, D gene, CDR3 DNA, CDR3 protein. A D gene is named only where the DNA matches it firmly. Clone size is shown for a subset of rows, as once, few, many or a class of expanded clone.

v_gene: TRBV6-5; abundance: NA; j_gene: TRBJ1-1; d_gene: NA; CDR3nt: TGTGCCAGCAGTTACCAGGGCACTATGAACACTGAAGCTTTCTTT; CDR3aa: CASSYQGTMNTEAFF
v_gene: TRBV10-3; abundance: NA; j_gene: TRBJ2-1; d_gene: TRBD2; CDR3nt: TGTGCCATCAGTTCAGCGGGAGCTTCCTACAATGAGCAGTTCTTC; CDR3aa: CAISSAGASYNEQFF
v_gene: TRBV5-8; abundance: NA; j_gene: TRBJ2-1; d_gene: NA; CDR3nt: TGTGCCAGCAGCTTAGGGACTGCACGAAGCTCCTACAATGAGCAGTTCTTC; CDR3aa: CASSLGTARSSYNEQFF
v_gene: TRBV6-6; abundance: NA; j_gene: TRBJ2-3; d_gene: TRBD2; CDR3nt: TGTGCCAGCAGACGCCCCGGGACTAGTGGAGATACGCAGTATTTT; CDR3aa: CASRRPGTSGDTQYF
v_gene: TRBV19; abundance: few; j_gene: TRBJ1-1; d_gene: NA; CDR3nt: TGTGCCAGTAGTCGACAGATCATGAACACTGAAGCTTTCTTT; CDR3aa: CASSRQIMNTEAFF
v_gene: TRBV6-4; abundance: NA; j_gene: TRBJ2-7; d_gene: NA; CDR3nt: TGTGCCAGCAGTCCCAACGGAGGGCCACTTGAGCAGTACTTC; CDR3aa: CASSPNGGPLEQYF
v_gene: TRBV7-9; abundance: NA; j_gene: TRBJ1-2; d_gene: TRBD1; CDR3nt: TGTGCCAGCAGCTTATCGGACAGGGGAGTTGACTATGGCTACACCTTC; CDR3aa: CASSLSDRGVDYGYTF
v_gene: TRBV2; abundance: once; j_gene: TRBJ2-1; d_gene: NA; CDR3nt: TGTGCCAGCAGTGAAGAGCAGGTTCGGTTCTTC; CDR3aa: CASSEEQVRFF
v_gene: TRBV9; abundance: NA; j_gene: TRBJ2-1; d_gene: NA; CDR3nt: TGTGCCAGCGCACTGGGGGCTAGCTCCTACAATGAGCAGTTCTTC; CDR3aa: CASALGASSYNEQFF
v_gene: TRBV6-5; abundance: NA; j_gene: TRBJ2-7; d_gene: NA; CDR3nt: TGTGCCAGCAGTTACGCTCGAGAGGGCTACGAGCAGTACTTC; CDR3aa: CASSYAREGYEQYF
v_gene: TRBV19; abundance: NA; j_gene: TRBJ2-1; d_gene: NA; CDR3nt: TGTGCCAGTAGTATAGACAGAGGCAATGAGCAGTTCTTC; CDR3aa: CASSIDRGNEQFF
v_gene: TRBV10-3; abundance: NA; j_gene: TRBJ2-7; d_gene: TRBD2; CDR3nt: TGTGCCATCAGTGACAAGCGGGAGGCTTCCGAGCAGTACTTC; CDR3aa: CAISDKREASEQYF
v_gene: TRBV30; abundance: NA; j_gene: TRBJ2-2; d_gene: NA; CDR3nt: TGTGCCTGTGAGGGCCTCAACACCGGGGAGCTGTTTTTT; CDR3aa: CACEGLNTGELFF
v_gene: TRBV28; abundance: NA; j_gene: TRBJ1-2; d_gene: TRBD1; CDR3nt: TGTGCCAGCGGGGACAGCTTCTATGGCTACACCTTC; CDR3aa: CASGDSFYGYTF